The 9 T cell receptor beta chains reported below all come from one sample, sequenced in a study of beta chain features in type 1 diabetes. General study points: Within each of all four CD4+ subsets, Type 1 diabetes patients had TCRB CDR3s that were moderately but significantly shorter.

Expressed TCRB transcripts were sequenced after all isolated RNA was converted to cDNA. The table came from immunoSEQ multiplex PCR; TCRdb's copy has only in-frame clones and leaves some out. The sample contains over 200,000 clones, approximately 11% of which appear only once. These receptors' antigens are unknown. Source material: naive CD4+ T cells from blood. The receptors originated from a man aged 25-45 years with type 1 diabetes.

The chain couples TRBV5-1 to TRBJ2-6; no reliable D call. Per the germline V gene, CDR1 is SGHRS and CDR2 is YFSETQ. The CDR3 sequence is 15 residues long. V was clipped by 1 base and J by 0 bases, with 5 bases between them. CDR3 in DNA: TGCGCCAGCAGCTTGCAAGCCTCTGGGGCCAACGTCCTGACTTTC. Protein: CASSLQASGANVLTF.

The rearrangement links TRBV5-1 to TRBJ2-6, with D perhaps matching TRBD1 (6 bases). V dropped 4 bases and J dropped 2 bases, with 7 bases sitting between them. CDR1 and CDR2 from the germline V gene are SGHRS and YFSETQ. This CDR3 contains 14 residues. CDR3 residues: CASSPGAGANVLTF. CDR3 bases: TGCGCCAGCAGCCCAGGGGCTGGGGCCAACGTCCTGACTTTC.

The V and J genes are TRBV11-2 and TRBJ1-6, with TRBD1 matching over 9 bases. The J segment lost 8 bases and the V segment lost 5 bases, leaving 7 bases of the junction unmatched. The CDR3 consists of 15 residues. Germline values: CDR1 SGHAT, CDR2 FQNNGV. The CDR3 loop is CASSPGTGIYSPLHF. The CDR3 DNA sequence: TGTGCCAGCAGCCCCGGGACAGGGATTTATTCACCCCTCCACTTT.

This chain joins TRBV18 and TRBJ2-7; TRBD1 is a possible D gene (5 bases). The V gene lost 4 bases and the J gene lost 0 bases, with 10 bases spanning the gap. The CDR3 contains 14 residues. The germline V gene has CDR1 KGHSH and CDR2 LQKENI. Here the CDR3 reads CASSQGALSYEQYF. In nucleotides, the CDR3 is TGTGCCAGCTCACAAGGGGCCCTCTCCTACGAGCAGTACTTC.

Points on this clone: Other nucleotide sequences from this sample produce the same CDR3. In DNA, the CDR3 is TGTGCCTGGAGTAAAGGGCAGGGTGCGAACATTCAGTACTTC. Translated, it gives CAWSKGQGANIQYF. The chain is built from TRBV30 and TRBJ2-4; weak D call: TRBD1 (5 bases). V lost 2 bases to trimming and J lost 7 bases, with 15 bases between them. The CDR3 has 14 amino acids. Germline V gene sequence: CDR1 GTSNPN, CDR2 SVGIG (reference sequence).

V is TRBV21-1 and J is TRBJ2-1; the D segment call TRBD2 is taken from the table without a DNA check. TRBV21-1 is tagged as a pseudogene. The CDR3 sequence is 19 residues long. The CDR3 nucleotides are TGTGCCAGCAGCAAATTGAGGGGCAAGCGGGGGATCTCCTACAATGAGCAGTTCTTC. It encodes CASSKLRGKRGISYNEQFF.

Note on this clone: A junction end diverges from the germline sequence, so it may reflect a read error. V gene TRBV7-7 combines with J gene TRBJ2-3; TRBD1 agrees at 7 bases. Per germline, CDR1 SSHAT and CDR2 FNYEAQ (reference sequence). The CDR3 is 14 amino acids. This chain's CDR3 is CASSLGTARDTQYF. In DNA form, the CDR3 reads TGTGCTAGCAGCTTGGGGACAGCTCGGGATACGCAGTATTTT.

The V gene is TRBV14, the J gene TRBJ1-1; D may be TRBD1 (5 bases). The V end was cut by 10 bases, the J end by 1 base, with 16 bases between. The CDR3 loop spans 14 amino acids. Germline V gene sequence: CDR1 SGHDN, CDR2 FVKESK. The CDR3 is CATSRLGGNTEAFF. The CDR3 nucleotides are TGTGCCACCTCCCGCTTGGGGGGGAACACTGAAGCTTTCTTT.

The chain carries TRBV6-1 and TRBJ1-5, with D perhaps TRBD1 (6 bases). Trimming removed 11 bases from V and 7 bases from J, with 18 bases in between. The CDR3 loop spans 13 amino acids. The germline gives CDR1 MNHNS, CDR2 SASEGT. Here the CDR3 reads CAVHRAGGQPQHF. The DNA for the CDR3 is TGTGCCGTACACAGGGCTGGTGGACAGCCCCAGCATTTT.